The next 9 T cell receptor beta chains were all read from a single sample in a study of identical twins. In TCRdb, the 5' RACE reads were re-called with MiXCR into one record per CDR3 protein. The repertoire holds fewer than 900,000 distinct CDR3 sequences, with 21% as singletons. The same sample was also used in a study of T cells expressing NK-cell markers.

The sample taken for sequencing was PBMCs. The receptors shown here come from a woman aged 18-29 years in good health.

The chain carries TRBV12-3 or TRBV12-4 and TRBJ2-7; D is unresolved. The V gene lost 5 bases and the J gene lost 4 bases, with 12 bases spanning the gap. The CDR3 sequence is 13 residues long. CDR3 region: CASSPQFSYEQYF. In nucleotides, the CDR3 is TGTGCCAGCAGTCCCCAGTTTAGTTACGAGCAGTACTTC.

The CDR3 nucleotides read TGCAGTGCTCCTGACGCGGGGGGATCCTACAATGAGCAGTTCTTC. Protein product: CSAPDAGGSYNEQFF. This rearrangement joins TRBV20-1 to TRBJ2-1; 8 bases line up with TRBD2. Per germline, CDR1 DFQATT and CDR2 SNEGSKA (reference sequence). Losses at the gene ends were 5 bases for V and 1 base for J; bases not matched to a gene: 7. The CDR3 runs to 15 residues.

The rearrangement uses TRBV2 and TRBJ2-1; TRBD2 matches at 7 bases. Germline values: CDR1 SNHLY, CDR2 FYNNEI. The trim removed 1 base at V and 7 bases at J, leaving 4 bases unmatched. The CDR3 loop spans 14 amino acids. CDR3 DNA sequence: TGTGCCAGCAGTGAAGGACTAGCCGGAAATGAGCAGTTCTTC. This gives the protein CASSEGLAGNEQFF.

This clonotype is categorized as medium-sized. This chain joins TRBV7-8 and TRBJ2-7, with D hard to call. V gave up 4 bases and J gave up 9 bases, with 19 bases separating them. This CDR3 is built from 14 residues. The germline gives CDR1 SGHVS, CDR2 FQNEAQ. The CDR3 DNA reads TGTGCCAGCAGCTCACTGAGTGGTGCGCTTTGGCAGTACTTC. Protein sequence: CASSSLSGALWQYF. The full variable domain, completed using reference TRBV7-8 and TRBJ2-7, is GAGVSQSPRYKVAKRGQDVALRCDPISGHVSLFWYQQALGQGPEFLTYFQNEAQLDKSGLPSDRFFAERPEGSVSTLKIQRTQQEDSAVYLCASSSLSGALWQYFGPGTRLTVT.

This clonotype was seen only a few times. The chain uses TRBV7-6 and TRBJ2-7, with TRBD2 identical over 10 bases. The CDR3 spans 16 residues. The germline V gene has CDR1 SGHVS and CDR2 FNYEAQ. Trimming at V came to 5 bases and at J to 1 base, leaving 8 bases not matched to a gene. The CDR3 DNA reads TGTGCCAGCAGCCTAAGGACTAGCGGAGGGTCCTACGAGCAGTACTTC. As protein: CASSLRTSGGSYEQYF.

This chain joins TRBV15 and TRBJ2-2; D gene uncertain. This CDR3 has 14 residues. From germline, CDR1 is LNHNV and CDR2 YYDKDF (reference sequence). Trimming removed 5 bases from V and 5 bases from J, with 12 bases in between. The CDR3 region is CATSGLGGTGELFF. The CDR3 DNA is TGTGCCACCAGCGGTCTGGGTGGGACCGGGGAGCTGTTTTTT.

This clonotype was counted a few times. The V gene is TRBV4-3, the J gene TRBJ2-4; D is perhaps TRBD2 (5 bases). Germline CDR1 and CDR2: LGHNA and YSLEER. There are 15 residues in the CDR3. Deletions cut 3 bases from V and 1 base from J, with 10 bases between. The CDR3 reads CASSQVEGAKNIQYF. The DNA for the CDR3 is TGCGCCAGCAGCCAGGTCGAGGGTGCCAAAAACATTCAGTACTTC.

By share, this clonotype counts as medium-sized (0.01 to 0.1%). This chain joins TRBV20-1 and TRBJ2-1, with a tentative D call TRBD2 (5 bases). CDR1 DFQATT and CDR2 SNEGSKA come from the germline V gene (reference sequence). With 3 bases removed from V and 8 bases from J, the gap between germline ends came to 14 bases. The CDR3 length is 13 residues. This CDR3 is CSARAELDHEQFF. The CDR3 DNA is TGCAGTGCTAGGGCGGAACTAGACCATGAGCAGTTCTTC.

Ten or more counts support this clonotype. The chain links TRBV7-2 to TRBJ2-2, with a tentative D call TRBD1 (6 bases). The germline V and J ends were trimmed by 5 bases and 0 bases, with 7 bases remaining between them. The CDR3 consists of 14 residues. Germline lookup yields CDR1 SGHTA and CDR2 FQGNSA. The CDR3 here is CASSRTANTGELFF. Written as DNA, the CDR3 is TGTGCCAGCAGCCGGACAGCGAACACCGGGGAGCTGTTTTTT.